This T cell receptor (beta chain) was documented in a study of T cells in Graves' hyperthyroidism and ophthalmopathy. RNA transcripts served as the template for amplifying TCR beta CDR3 regions. With the HTBI primer set, the TCR CDR3 went through a first round of RT-PCR. One entry per CDR3 protein results from TCRdb running MiXCR on the multiplex PCR reads. Here the sample spans 700,000 or so distinct CDR3 sequences, about a sixth being singletons. This clonotype came up a few times. At one end the junction does not follow the germline gene, possibly because of a read error. The CDR3 consists of 12 residues. Germline CDR1 is MDHEN and CDR2 is SYDVKM.

What was sequenced was blood. The chain carries TRBV28 and TRBJ2-5; the match to TRBD2 covers 7 bases. This sequence originates from a man between 18 and 29 years old with Graves' hyperthyroidism. CDR3 DNA: TGTGCCAGCAGTTTGCAGGCCGGGACTACAGACTTC. As protein: CASSLQAGTTDF.